The rows below give T cell receptor beta chains drawn from one sample of a study of T cells after yellow fever vaccination. TCRdb re-analysed the 5' RACE reads in MiXCR, keeping a single row per CDR3 protein. This table holds roughly 500,000 distinct CDR3 sequences, less than 20% found once. Sample: PBMCs, taken 15 days after the yellow fever booster vaccination. Source of these receptors: a man aged 25 to 40 who received the YFV17D yellow fever vaccine. Both conserved end residues are trimmed from each CDR3.

v_gene: TRBV5-8
len: 11
CDR3aa: ATDTTIRKTQY

v_gene: TRBV28
len: 12
CDR3aa: ASSRVGPQETQY

v_gene: TRBV7-2
len: 13
CDR3aa: ASSLAQARTDTQY

v_gene: TRBV2
len: 14
CDR3aa: ASSGGAGSGEETQY

v_gene: TRBV10-3
len: 14
CDR3aa: AIRASGSGSYNEQF

v_gene: TRBV11-1
len: 16
CDR3aa: ASSQPPNEDLSVVTQY

v_gene: TRBV12-3/TRBV12-4
len: 12
CDR3aa: ASSLAGYQETQY

v_gene: TRBV20-1
len: 9
CDR3aa: SANRVETQY

v_gene: TRBV30
len: 11
CDR3aa: AWSVRRGNEQF

v_gene: TRBV7-2
len: 11
CDR3aa: ASSLVLQEKLF

v_gene: TRBV12-5
len: 16
CDR3aa: ASGFTPFEGRVEKAQY

v_gene: TRBV7-2
len: 12
CDR3aa: ASSGDSAYYEQY

v_gene: TRBV19
len: 9
CDR3aa: ASSTARRLF

v_gene: TRBV30
len: 9
CDR3aa: AWSVNYGYT

v_gene: TRBV10-2
len: 13
CDR3aa: ALRAGGRSTDTQY

v_gene: TRBV24-1
len: 15
CDR3aa: ATSDSRLADRGETQY

v_gene: TRBV7-7
len: 12
CDR3aa: ASRGAVNTGELF